This T cell receptor beta chain is drawn from a study of cytomegalovirus exposure and HLA in healthy donors. Study-wide context: In terms of ancestry, the Caucasian-associated cluster contained roughly 81% of the 300 to 400 genotyped donors.

This clone was recorded only once. Its antigen is not identified. The PCR made use of 60 Vbeta and 13 Jbeta primers. The data were produced by immunoSEQ multiplex PCR, yet TCRdb's version contains in-frame clones alone and is incomplete. This sample yields about 190,000 clones, of which 82% are seen a single time; approximately 0.8% belongs to the top ten. Study-wide findings and caveats: Common viral pathogens seemed to be connected with several of the most significant clusters, according to a later analysis. It was assumed in the presence/absence analyses that sequencing depth was roughly uniform across donors.

Trimming at V came to 4 bases and at J to 1 base, leaving 9 bases not matched to a gene. Germline V lookup: CDR1 SGHDT, CDR2 YYEEEE. The length of the CDR3 is 16 residues. What was sequenced was PBMCs. This sequence originates from a woman under 30 in good health and CMV-seronegative. The V call is TRBV5-6, the J call TRBJ1-1, with TRBD1 matching over 8 bases. The CDR3 DNA sequence: TGTGCCAGCAGCAAGACCGGGACAGGCAAGAACACTGAAGCTTTCTTT. Translating it yields CASSKTGTGKNTEAFF.